This T cell receptor (beta chain) was identified in a study of neurological immune-mediated disorders. The overall study: Relapsing-remitting disease was seen in about nine tenths of the roughly 34 multiple sclerosis patients, and secondary progressive disease was seen in 3. Study-wide results and limits: The study found the most TCR clonal expansion in HTLV-1-associated myelopathy and the least in multiple sclerosis, below healthy controls.

The sample holds many counts of this clonotype. The target antigen is unknown. The making of cDNA relied on 5'RACE with 10-nucleotide random UMIs. Each CDR3 protein is one row after TCRdb ran MiXCR on the 5' RACE reads. The table has about 58,000 distinct CDR3 sequences, 3% to 3.5% seen once; the top ten hold about 7%. Sequencing was performed on PBMCs. This TCR was recovered from a woman aged 55-70 years with multiple sclerosis.

CDR3 in amino acids: CASSVDRVFGNTIYF. The CDR3 DNA follows: TGTGCCAGCAGCGTCGACAGGGTGTTTGGAAACACCATATATTTT. J is TRBJ1-3 and V is TRBV9; 7 bases are shared with TRBD1. Trimming cost V 2 bases and J 3 bases; bases outside gene matches: 5. CDR3 length: 15 residues. Per the germline V gene, CDR1 is SGDLS and CDR2 is YYNGEE.